This T cell receptor (beta chain) appears in the sequencing data of a study of Tregs in tolerant kidney transplant recipients. As to this clone: Its antigen is not known.

Some clones are missing from TCRdb's copy, which holds only in-frame ones; the method was immunoSEQ multiplex PCR. Here the sample spans some 66,000 clones, over 85% being singletons. From germline, CDR1 is MNHEY and CDR2 SMNVEV (reference sequence). The CDR3 is 13 amino acids. V dropped 8 bases and J dropped 1 base, with 9 bases sitting between them. Notes on the study in general: The small number of patients limits these findings pending further validation. No direct test of biological reproducibility was done here.

The origin of this receptor is a human donor who received a combined kidney and bone marrow transplant. The sequencing here drew on CD8+ T cells from blood, taken before the transplant. The chain links TRBV27 to TRBJ1-5; TRBD1 might be the D (5 bases). In DNA, the CDR3 is TGTGCCAGCGGTGACAGAAGCAATCAGCCCCAGCATTTT. Translating gives CASGDRSNQPQHF.